The text below deals with one T cell receptor (beta chain). Repertoires were generated with immunoSEQ multiplex PCR, while TCRdb's copy carries only in-frame clones and drops some. The sample lists some 460,000 clones, about nine tenths seen once, with over 1.5% in the top ten. This sample was taken from a study of Ad26.COV2.S vaccination and SARS-CoV-2 variants. Treatment here: 15 to 20 received Ad26.COV2.S at low or high dose, single or two shots; about 5 received placebo; per-sample allocation not given. Specimen acquisition occurred on day 63 following the initial vaccine or placebo injection. V gave up 5 bases and J gave up 8 bases, with 18 bases separating them. The CDR3 totals 14 residues. In germline, CDR1 is MNHEY, CDR2 SMNVEV (reference sequence).

The rearrangement links TRBV27 to TRBJ1-2, with D perhaps matching TRBD1 (6 bases). This receptor was identified in a person between 18 and 65 years old who received the Ad26.COV2.S COVID-19 vaccine or a placebo. Source: peripheral blood, taken in a trial of Ad26.COV2.S vaccine versus placebo. This CDR3 reads CASSKRDAGEGYTF. In DNA form, the CDR3 reads TGTGCCAGCAGTAAACGGGACGCAGGGGAGGGCTACACCTTC.